These 30 T cell receptor beta chains share one sample of origin, sequenced in a study of T cell responses to AZD1222 COVID-19 vaccine. The repertoire was sequenced with immunoSEQ multiplex PCR; TCRdb's copy has only in-frame clones and lacks some. The sample shows 140,000 to 150,000 clones, 92% of them seen only once. Sequenced material: peripheral blood, taken 28 days after the second AZD1222 dose. Receptors were obtained from an adult who received the AZD1222 COVID-19 vaccine.

CDR3: CASRSGFVYGYTF. The DNA of the CDR3 is TGTGCCAGCAGGTCAGGGTTTGTCTATGGCTACACCTTC. This chain joins TRBV28 and TRBJ1-2; possible D gene TRBD1, 5 bases. Between the trimmed V and J ends, which lost 6 bases and 4 bases, there was a span of 12 bases. This CDR3 region has 13 residues. Germline V gene sequence: CDR1 MDHEN, CDR2 SYDVKM.

The V gene is TRBV6-1, the J gene TRBJ2-7, with D unclear. The V and J ends lost 2 bases and 4 bases respectively, with 9 bases between them. The CDR3 totals 13 residues. Germline values: CDR1 MNHNS, CDR2 SASEGT. CDR3 residues: CASSEYANYEQYF. CDR3 bases: TGTGCCAGCAGTGAATACGCTAATTACGAGCAGTACTTC.

This clone was detected only once. V usage is TRBV10-3 and J usage is TRBJ1-2, with D possibly TRBD1 on 5 matching bases. CDR1 and CDR2 from the germline V gene are ENHRY and SYGVKD. CDR3 size: 16 residues. Trimming left V 0 bases short and J 1 base short, with 12 bases between. CDR3 sequence reads: CAISESYRTNNYGYTF. The CDR3 DNA is TGTGCCATCAGTGAGTCATACAGGACGAATAACTATGGCTACACCTTC.

The rearrangement uses TRBV21-1 and TRBJ2-2; TRBD1 is the table's D call and was not checked against the DNA. TRBV21-1 is a pseudogene. The CDR3 contains 19 residues. The DNA for the CDR3 is TGTGCCAGCAGCAAAGGTCGGAGACAGCGAGCGAGAGACACCGGGGAGCTGTTTTTT. It encodes CASSKGRRQRARDTGELFF.

The chain couples TRBV9 to TRBJ2-5; D is unclear. The V end lost 0 bases, the J end lost 2 bases, and 5 bases lay between the germline ends. From germline, CDR1 is SGDLS and CDR2 YYNGEE. The CDR3 has 13 residues. CDR3 amino acids: CASSVAQQETQYF. For the CDR3, the DNA is TGTGCCAGCAGCGTAGCACAGCAAGAGACCCAGTACTTC.

V and J are TRBV7-3 and TRBJ1-2; D remains ambiguous. CDR1 and CDR2 from the germline V gene are SGHTA and FQGTGA. CDR3 length: 14 amino acids. V was trimmed by 5 bases and J by 3 bases, leaving 13 bases between them. Here the CDR3 DNA reads TGTGCCAGCAGCAAAGGCCAACCGGACTATGGCTACACCTTC. Protein: CASSKGQPDYGYTF. The full variable domain, with the rest looked up from reference TRBV7-3 and TRBJ1-2, is GAGVSQTPSNKVTEKGKYVELRCDPISGHTALYWYRQSLGQGPEFLIYFQGTGAADDSGLPNDRFFAVRPEGSVSTLKIQRTERGDSAVYLCASSKGQPDYGYTFGSGTRLTVV.

The rearrangement joins TRBV7-2 to TRBJ1-5, with D possibly TRBD1 on 6 matching bases. Germline V lookup: CDR1 SGHTA, CDR2 FQGNSA. The V end lost 3 bases, the J end lost 0 bases, and 12 bases lay between the germline ends. This CDR3 spans 16 amino acids. CDR3 in amino acids: CASSLEDSHSNQPQHF. The CDR3 DNA is TGTGCCAGCAGCTTGGAGGACAGTCATAGCAATCAGCCCCAGCATTTT.

The chain uses TRBV5-1 and TRBJ1-1, with unresolved D. The V gene lost 5 bases and the J gene lost 1 base, with 9 bases spanning the gap. Germline assignment: CDR1 SGHRS and CDR2 YFSETQ. CDR3 length: 13 amino acids. This chain's CDR3 is CASRTTANTEAFF. DNA of the CDR3: TGCGCCAGCAGAACTACAGCGAACACTGAAGCTTTCTTT.

The rearrangement links TRBV4-3 to TRBJ1-2; TRBD1 agrees at 7 bases. The CDR3 length is 17 residues. V shed 3 bases, J shed 7 bases, and the junction held 17 bases outside the gene matches. CDR1 is LGHNA and CDR2 is YSLEER in the germline V gene. The CDR3 loop is CASSQASGGVVRSGYTF. The CDR3 bases are TGCGCCAGCAGCCAGGCCTCAGGGGGTGTAGTAAGAAGTGGCTACACCTTC.

This chain connects TRBV9 to TRBJ1-1; tentative D call: TRBD1 (5 bases). The CDR3 runs 12 residues. V was trimmed by 4 bases and J by 7 bases, leaving 11 bases between them. Germline V gene data show CDR1 as SGDLS and CDR2 as YYNGEE. CDR3 sequence: CASSQWGGEAFF. The CDR3 DNA is TGTGCCAGCAGCCAGTGGGGCGGTGAAGCTTTCTTT.

The chain recombines TRBV7-9 with TRBJ2-7, with D possibly TRBD1 on 5 matching bases. The germline CDR1 and CDR2 sequences are SEHNR and FQNEAQ (reference sequence). Trimming pared 4 bases from V and 2 bases from J, leaving 12 bases between. The length of the CDR3 is 14 residues. The CDR3 bases are TGTGCCAGCAGCTGGTCCCAGGGCCCCTACGAGCAGTACTTC. It codes for CASSWSQGPYEQYF.

The chain carries TRBV27 and TRBJ2-1; 10 bases are a match to TRBD2. This CDR3 comprises 16 residues. Germline CDR1 MNHEY, CDR2 SMNVEV (reference sequence). Trimming removed 5 bases from V and 8 bases from J; junction bases left unmatched: 12. CDR3 in amino acids: CASSASVVAGGYEQFF. CDR3 DNA: TGTGCCAGCAGTGCCTCGGTGGTAGCGGGAGGCTATGAGCAGTTCTTC.

This clone was counted a single time. The chain employs TRBV19 and TRBJ1-1, with TRBD1 as a possible D gene (6 bases). Looked up from germline, CDR1 is LNHDA and CDR2 is SQIVND (reference sequence). CDR3 length: 14 residues. Trimming left V 1 base short and J 5 bases short, with 11 bases between. CDR3 nucleotides: TGTGCCAGTAGTATAGTCCATAGGGGGACTGAAGCTTTCTTT. Translation: CASSIVHRGTEAFF.

V gene TRBV3-1 (or the pseudogene TRBV3-2) combines with J gene TRBJ2-7; possibly TRBD2 for D (6 bases). Germline CDR1 reads LGHDT; CDR2 reads YNNKEL (reference sequence). CDR3 length: 15 amino acids. Trimming cost V 4 bases and J 1 base, with 14 bases left between them. CDR3 in DNA: TGTGCCAGCAGCCGATTGGGACTTTTATCCTACGAGCAGTACTTC. This encodes CASSRLGLLSYEQYF.

This clone was detected only once. CDR3 protein: CASRSRTENTGELFF. For the CDR3, the DNA is TGTGCCAGTAGAAGTCGGACAGAAAACACCGGGGAGCTGTTTTTT. The chain has TRBV19 and TRBJ2-2; D may be TRBD1 (6 bases). The CDR3 spans 15 residues. Trimming left V 6 bases short and J 2 bases short, with 13 bases between. Germline loops: CDR1 LNHDA, CDR2 SQIVND (reference sequence).

The gene calls are TRBV7-6 and TRBJ2-1; a weak D match, TRBD1 (5 bases). This CDR3 is 15 amino acids long. V gave up 1 base and J gave up 4 bases, with 11 bases separating them. Germline assignment: CDR1 SGHVS and CDR2 FNYEAQ. The CDR3 sequence is CASSLGIGVYNEQFF. For the CDR3, the DNA is TGTGCCAGCAGCTTAGGTATAGGGGTGTACAATGAGCAGTTCTTC.

The chain recombines TRBV21-1 with TRBJ1-5; the table's D call TRBD1 went unverified against the DNA. TRBV21-1 is flagged as a pseudogene. The CDR3 is 20 amino acids. CDR3 amino acids: CASSGAAFGPRNHSNQPQHF. The CDR3 region has the DNA TGTGCCAGCAGCGGGGCGGCCTTCGGCCCGAGGAATCATAGCAATCAGCCCCAGCATTTT.

This chain joins TRBV29-1 and TRBJ2-1; D might be TRBD2 (6 bases). Germline V CDR1 and CDR2: SQVTM, ANQGSEA. Trimming pared 2 bases from V and 10 bases from J, leaving 12 bases between. This CDR3 region has 12 residues. CDR3 nucleotide sequence: TGCAGCGTTGAAAGGGGCCTAGCGGAGCAGTTCTTC. Protein sequence: CSVERGLAEQFF.

The genes are TRBV28 and TRBJ2-6, with D perhaps matching TRBD1 (6 bases). Germline assignment: CDR1 MDHEN and CDR2 SYDVKM. The CDR3 runs to 13 residues. The CDR3 DNA reads TGTGGGATAACAGGGTCTGGGGCCAACGTCCTGACTTTC. It is translated as CGITGSGANVLTF.

The chain uses TRBV9 and TRBJ1-3; 9 bases align to TRBD1. The CDR3 length is 15 residues. Germline V gene lookup returns CDR1 SGDLS and CDR2 YYNGEE. V was clipped by 2 bases and J by 7 bases; unmatched bases: 7. The CDR3 nucleotides are TGTGCCAGCAGCGTCGGACAGGGGAAGGGCAACACCATATATTTT. Protein product: CASSVGQGKGNTIYF.

The J gene is TRBJ2-7, the V gene TRBV19; TRBD2 might be the D (6 bases). CDR3 length: 14 residues. Germline V lookup: CDR1 LNHDA, CDR2 SQIVND (reference sequence). V lost 7 bases, J lost 0 bases, and 13 bases lay in between. CDR3 region: CASTFTGSSYEQYF. The DNA of the CDR3 is TGTGCCAGTACCTTCACCGGGAGCTCCTACGAGCAGTACTTC.

The V gene is TRBV7-3, the J gene TRBJ1-5; D ambiguous. Deletions cut 4 bases from V and 7 bases from J, with 11 bases between. There are 13 residues in the CDR3. In germline, CDR1 is SGHTA, CDR2 FQGTGA. CDR3 residues: CASSYIPGQPQHF. The CDR3 nucleotides read TGTGCCAGCAGCTACATCCCGGGCCAGCCCCAGCATTTT. The whole variable domain, remainder taken from reference TRBV7-3 and TRBJ1-5, is GAGVSQTPSNKVTEKGKYVELRCDPISGHTALYWYRQSLGQGPEFLIYFQGTGAADDSGLPNDRFFAVRPEGSVSTLKIQRTERGDSAVYLCASSYIPGQPQHFGDGTRLSIL.

V gene TRBV9 combines with J gene TRBJ2-2, with unresolved D. In germline, CDR1 is SGDLS, CDR2 YYNGEE. Trimming cost V 1 base and J 4 bases, with 5 bases left between them. The CDR3 covers 13 residues. CDR3 sequence reads: CASSVIPTGELFF. The CDR3 DNA reads as TGTGCCAGCAGCGTAATTCCCACCGGGGAGCTGTTTTTT.

The chain couples TRBV11-2 to TRBJ2-5; D unclear. The CDR3 loop spans 14 amino acids. The V end lost 1 base, the J end lost 3 bases, and 9 bases lay between the germline ends. Germline V gene sequence: CDR1 SGHAT, CDR2 FQNNGV. The CDR3 loop reads CASSLGDLKETQYF. DNA of the CDR3: TGTGCCAGCAGCTTAGGGGATTTAAAAGAGACCCAGTACTTC.

The V gene is TRBV19, the J gene TRBJ1-1; 9 bases line up with TRBD1. The trim removed 8 bases at V and 5 bases at J, leaving 12 bases unmatched. This CDR3 comprises 15 residues. Germline loops: CDR1 LNHDA, CDR2 SQIVND (reference sequence). The CDR3 DNA reads TGTGCCAGTCACACCGGGACAGGGCTGGGGACTGAAGCTTTCTTT. It is translated as CASHTGTGLGTEAFF.

CDR3 residues: CASSLLSGTGISQQYF. Here the CDR3 DNA reads TGTGCCAGCAGTCTTCTGTCCGGGACAGGGATTTCCCAGCAGTACTTC. The chain employs TRBV28 and TRBJ2-7; the match to TRBD1 covers 9 bases. The junction had 16 bases not matched to a gene; V was cut back by 5 bases and J by 8 bases. Per germline, CDR1 MDHEN and CDR2 SYDVKM. The CDR3 totals 16 residues.

This CDR3 is CASRMGTWEKLFF. The DNA of the CDR3 is TGTGCCAGCCGAATGGGGACGTGGGAAAAACTGTTTTTT. The J gene is TRBJ1-4, the V gene TRBV28, with D possibly matching TRBD1 (5 bases). Germline V gives CDR1 MDHEN, CDR2 SYDVKM. Trimming took 8 bases from V and 8 from J, leaving 15 bases between them. The CDR3 length is 13 residues.

This chain links TRBV19 with TRBJ1-2; tentative D call: TRBD1 (5 bases). With 3 bases removed from V and 5 bases from J, the gap between germline ends came to 10 bases. Germline V gene data show CDR1 as LNHDA and CDR2 as SQIVND (reference sequence). This CDR3 is built from 13 residues. The CDR3 DNA reads as TGTGCCAGTAGTATTGGGGACTTTTATGGCTACACCTTC. Translating it yields CASSIGDFYGYTF. Full variable domain (rest looked up from reference TRBV19 and TRBJ1-2): DGGITQSPKYLFRKEGQNVTLSCEQNLNHDAMYWYRQDPGQGLRLIYYSQIVNDFQKGDIAEGYSVSREKKESFPLTVTSAQKNPTAFYLCASSIGDFYGYTFGSGTRLTVV.

The rearrangement links TRBV7-2 to TRBJ2-1; possible D gene TRBD2, 5 bases. There are 16 residues in the CDR3. Per germline, CDR1 SGHTA and CDR2 FQGNSA. V shed 3 bases and J shed 0 bases, with 12 bases lying between them. CDR3 in DNA: TGTGCCAGCAGCTTCTCAGCGGAAAGCTCCTACAATGAGCAGTTCTTC. Protein sequence: CASSFSAESSYNEQFF.

V is TRBV19 and J is TRBJ1-1; D is ambiguous. Germline V lookup: CDR1 LNHDA, CDR2 SQIVND (reference sequence). V was pared by 2 bases and J by 3 bases, with 10 bases between. The CDR3 contains 14 residues. The CDR3 is CASSITHRHTEAFF. The CDR3 DNA follows: TGTGCCAGTAGTATAACCCACCGGCACACTGAAGCTTTCTTT. Together with reference TRBV19 and TRBJ1-1, the CDR3 gives the full variable domain: DGGITQSPKYLFRKEGQNVTLSCEQNLNHDAMYWYRQDPGQGLRLIYYSQIVNDFQKGDIAEGYSVSREKKESFPLTVTSAQKNPTAFYLCASSITHRHTEAFFGQGTRLTVV.